This T cell receptor (beta chain) derives from a study of response to subunit inactivated influenza vaccine. Points on this clonotype: As yet, its antigen is unknown.

General observations from the study: Each seasonal influenza vaccination recruits few new T cells, the authors suggested.

MiXCR was run by TCRdb on the RT-PCR reads, yielding one entry per CDR3 protein. The table lists roughly 190,000 distinct CDR3 sequences, around an eighth of them singletons, with roughly 26% in the top ten. The starting material was CD8+ T cells sorted from PBMCs, obtained 5 days after vaccination. The sequence derives from a man in his fifties or sixties who received an inactivated influenza vaccine.

The CDR3 is CASSLASGQGGSGANVLTF. The CDR3 nucleotides read TGTGCCAGCAGCTTAGCCTCGGGGCAGGGGGGCTCTGGGGCCAACGTCCTGACTTTC. V gene TRBV7-8 combines with J gene TRBJ2-6; perhaps TRBD1 as D (7 bases). The CDR3 sequence is 19 residues long. CDR1 SGHVS and CDR2 FQNEAQ come from the germline V gene. Trimming removed 0 bases from V and 0 bases from J, with 15 bases in between.